The sequence of this TCR beta chain was determined in a study of T cell responses to AZD1222 COVID-19 vaccine (dated by TCRdb to the early 2020s). Context from the whole study: TCR sequencing was performed for about 240 trial participants, of whom about 200 were given two doses of AZD1222 and 26 were given two doses of MenACWY control vaccine. Trial participants were enrolled into age subgroups of 18-55, 56-69 and 70-plus years, which contained about 150, 27 and 61 TCR-sequenced participants, respectively.

Beyond this particular receptor, the publication reports: In the small 56-69-year group, the increase in depth fell short of significance, most likely because of low power. The vaccine-associated CD4 TCRs covered the entire spike protein, and the dominant responses fell in regions 160-218 and 743-854. Reportedly, close to half of the unique spike-specific TCRs recognized epitopes lying outside the regions that are mutated in the B.1.351 and B.1.1.7 variants. Participants were mostly white British and included more females than males, and it was suggested by the authors that clonal diversity may have been underestimated. Because no samples from the day 14 peak response were available, repertoires could be characterized only after the peak T cell response. Conclusions about previously exposed vaccinees were limited because only 6 or 7 AZD1222 recipients were SARS-CoV-2 seropositive at baseline. A significant rise in spike-specific TCR breadth and depth was observed after two AZD1222 doses relative to day 0 and relative to MenACWY recipients.

The CDR3, cysteine through phenylalanine, is 18 amino acids long. The DNA shown is the 54-base CDR3, in frame from base 1. CDR1 and CDR2 are read off the germline V gene (reference sequence) as LNHDA and SQIVND. The V end loses 3 bases and the J end loses 7 bases, and a stretch of 24 bases separates them. The label giving this sample's time point can be read as: baseline before first vaccination. The treatment or condition label on this specimen signifies: meningococcal conjugate vaccine given as trial control. The vaccinee samples were drawn from two UK trials, COV001 and COV002, one of which was a single-blind randomized controlled phase 2/3 trial testing AZD1222 (ChAdOx1 nCoV-19) in healthy adults. For TCRbeta chain sequencing, PBMC samples were collected from trial participants at day 0 and at day 28 after the second dose. The CDR3 regions of human TCRbeta chains were subjected to immunosequencing. As for how the authors treated the data: Repertoire TCRs were checked for matches against a reference library of SARS-CoV-2-specific TCRs that had been generated using the MIRA antigen-specificity platform. Breadth was defined as the fraction of unique TCRs that were SARS-CoV-2-associated, and depth was defined as the fraction of total T cells that were SARS-CoV-2-associated. Using the MIRA data, every spike-specific TCR was mapped to the spike region that the TCR reacted to and assigned to either a CD4 or a CD8 class. Log10-transformed breadth and depth values were compared by one-way ANOVA with Sidak's multiple comparisons tests. The table was pulled from immuneACCESS by TCRdb, which kept in-frame rearrangements only. Such tables lose some clones; where checked, under half of the loss comes from unresolved V genes, and the rest has no known cause. From that table come the V and J calls and clone size; the DNA was used to work out D and trimming. The sample data list more than 95,000 clones, and 90% of these were observed just once. The top ten hold about 4.4% of the sample.

A remark on this clone: It has no known antigen specificity. No clone much larger than this one lies a single base away; base qualities are absent.

This TCR derives from an adult in good health. The specimen was peripheral blood, collected on day 0 of MenACWY control vaccination. The chain uses TRBV19 and TRBJ1-4, with an unclear D gene assignment. CDR3 region: CASSMDSLGLKPGEKLFF. In nucleotides, the sequence is TGTGCCAGTAGTATGGATTCGTTGGGTCTAAAACCGGGTGAAAAACTGTTTTTT.